A single sample gave rise to the 31 T cell receptor beta chains below, sequenced in a study of regulatory T cells in long-lasting Graves disease. The sample's time point: newly diagnosed GD, antithyroid drugs for less than 3 months. Preparation of the TCR library used RNA extracted from PBMCs. Construction of the TCR beta libraries employed iRepertoire HTBI primers in conjunction with Arm-PCR of CDR3 regions. TCRdb re-derived calls from the multiplex PCR reads in MiXCR, one entry per CDR3 protein. The table has hundreds of thousands of distinct CDR3 sequences, around 16% seen once. Specimen: peripheral blood mononuclear cells (PBMCs), collected at new diagnosis, from a patient treated with antithyroid drugs. These TCRs come from a female donor with Graves disease.

Ten or more counts support this clonotype. The rearrangement uses TRBV7-3 and TRBJ2-3; D could derive from TRBD1 or TRBD2 (6 bases each). Germline assignment: CDR1 SGHTA and CDR2 FQGTGA. The CDR3 length is 13 residues. The germline V and J ends were trimmed by 5 bases and 4 bases, with 10 bases remaining between them. This CDR3 is CASSGGRADTQYF. For the CDR3, the DNA is TGTGCCAGCAGCGGGGGGCGCGCAGATACGCAGTATTTT. The whole variable domain, remainder taken from reference TRBV7-3 and TRBJ2-3, is GAGVSQTPSNKVTEKGKYVELRCDPISGHTALYWYRQSLGQGPEFLIYFQGTGAADDSGLPNDRFFAVRPEGSVSTLKIQRTERGDSAVYLCASSGGRADTQYFGPGTRLTVL.

The V gene is TRBV13, the J gene TRBJ1-5; TRBD1 agrees at 7 bases. The CDR3 has 18 amino acids. Germline V gene sequence: CDR1 PRHDT, CDR2 FYEKMQ (reference sequence). V was clipped by 2 bases and J by 3 bases; unmatched bases: 13. CDR3 sequence: CASSLSGGQEGINQPQHF. For the CDR3, the DNA is TGTGCCAGCAGCTTATCTGGTGGACAGGAGGGGATCAATCAGCCCCAGCATTTT.

This clonotype was seen at least ten times. V and J are TRBV5-1 and TRBJ1-6; D ambiguous. The V gene lost 5 bases and the J gene lost 7 bases, with 19 bases spanning the gap. The germline V gene has CDR1 SGHRS and CDR2 YFSETQ. This CDR3 is 16 amino acids long. CDR3 bases: TGCGCCAGCAGTTCCGGTAGTCTTCCGATAAATTCACCCCTCCACTTT. Translation gives CASSSGSLPINSPLHF. Using reference TRBV5-1 and TRBJ1-6 for the parts outside the CDR3, the full variable domain is KAGVTQTPRYLIKTRGQQVTLSCSPISGHRSVSWYQQTPGQGLQFLFEYFSETQRNKGNFPGRFSGRQFSNSRSEMNVSTLELGDSALYLCASSSGSLPINSPLHFGNGTRLTVT.

This clonotype was seen repeatedly, ten times or more. The chain combines TRBV7-9 with TRBJ2-1; 7 bases are shared with TRBD2. Per the germline V gene, CDR1 is SEHNR and CDR2 is FQNEAQ (reference sequence). CDR3 length: 12 residues. V lost 10 bases and J lost 3; bases outside the gene matches: 3. The DNA for the CDR3 is TGTGCCAACCAGCGGGACTACAATGAGCAGTTCTTC. Translating gives CANQRDYNEQFF.

This chain connects TRBV12-3 or TRBV12-4 to TRBJ2-7; 10 bases fit TRBD2. The length of the CDR3 is 18 residues. J was trimmed by 1 base and V by 2 bases; bases with no gene match: 11. The CDR3 DNA is TGTGCCAGCAGTTTACGGGGACTGACTAGCGGGCGATCCTACGAGCAGTACTTC. Translating it yields CASSLRGLTSGRSYEQYF.

The sample holds many counts of this clonotype. V and J are TRBV28 and TRBJ2-5; D may match TRBD1 or TRBD2 (6 bases each). CDR3 length: 20 amino acids. CDR1 and CDR2 from the germline V gene are MDHEN and SYDVKM. V lost 5 bases and J lost 4, with 32 bases in between. The CDR3, as DNA: TGTGCCAGCAGTCGCGCTGTGGGGGGCCCTGGCCTGGCCGACGCAGAGACCCAGTACTTC. Translated: CASSRAVGGPGLADAETQYF.

In its sample, this clonotype was seen a few times. This rearrangement joins TRBV27 to TRBJ1-1; weak D call: TRBD1 (5 bases). This CDR3 has 15 amino acids. The V gene lost 5 bases and the J gene lost 4 bases, with 17 bases spanning the gap. The germline V gene encodes CDR1 MNHEY and CDR2 SMNVEV (reference sequence). CDR3 in amino acids: CASSPREGRLTEAFF. The DNA for the CDR3 is TGTGCCAGCAGTCCCAGGGAAGGGCGCCTCACTGAAGCTTTCTTT.

J is TRBJ2-7 and V is TRBV18, with 12 bases that match TRBD1. The CDR3 length is 15 residues. Germline V gene data show CDR1 as KGHSH and CDR2 as LQKENI. V lost 5 bases and J lost 5; bases outside the gene matches: 7. DNA of the CDR3: TGTGCCAGCTCATTTTCCGGGACAGGGGGCAACGAGCAGTACTTC. Encoded protein: CASSFSGTGGNEQYF.

In this sample, this clonotype turned up many times. An end of the junction differs from the germline gene, which may be a read error. This rearrangement joins TRBV2 to TRBJ1-5, with TRBD1 as a possible D gene (6 bases). This CDR3 comprises 14 residues. Per germline, CDR1 SNHLY and CDR2 FYNNEI. The CDR3 spells CANSDAGAGQPQHF. The CDR3 nucleotides read TGTGCCAACAGTGATGCGGGGGCGGGACAGCCCCAGCATTTT.

This clonotype appeared a few times. The rearrangement joins TRBV20-1 to TRBJ1-2; 8 bases are shared with TRBD1. V dropped 3 bases and J dropped 3; count of bases not matched to a gene: 18. CDR1 and CDR2 (germline): DFQATT, SNEGSKA (reference sequence). The CDR3 runs 18 residues. The chain's CDR3 is CSASLRATGTGGYYGYTF. DNA for the CDR3: TGCAGTGCTAGTCTAAGGGCCACCGGGACAGGAGGATACTATGGCTACACCTTC.

V and J are TRBV6-1 and TRBJ2-5; D perhaps matches TRBD1 (6 bases). Between the trimmed V and J ends, which lost 6 bases and 1 base, there was a span of 12 bases. Per germline, CDR1 MNHNS and CDR2 SASEGT. CDR3 length: 14 residues. In DNA, the CDR3 is TGTGCCAGCAGCCCCGAAGGGGGCCAAGAGACCCAGTACTTC. It encodes CASSPEGGQETQYF.

At least ten counts were recorded for this clonotype. The CDR3 region is CSAISGGPNQETQYF. The CDR3, as DNA: TGCAGTGCTATTAGCGGGGGGCCGAACCAAGAGACCCAGTACTTC. The chain combines TRBV20-1 with TRBJ2-5; 10 nucleotides agree with TRBD2. The germline CDR1 and CDR2 sequences are DFQATT and SNEGSKA (reference sequence). This CDR3 has 15 residues. Trimming at V came to 4 bases and at J to 0 bases, leaving 5 bases not matched to a gene.

This clonotype occurred many times. The J gene is TRBJ2-1, the V gene TRBV7-9; D ambiguous. The V and J ends lost 5 bases and 9 bases respectively, with 20 bases between them. The germline V gene has CDR1 SEHNR and CDR2 FQNEAQ (reference sequence). This CDR3 region has 15 residues. DNA of the CDR3: TGTGCCAGCAGCCACTTTACATTGACGAGTGGTGAGCAGTTCTTC. It codes for CASSHFTLTSGEQFF.

The CDR3 DNA reads as TGCGCCAGCAGCTTGGCCAATAGTCCGGCGGAGCTGAGGTCCTACGAGCAGTACTTC. Translation gives CASSLANSPAELRSYEQYF. V and J are TRBV5-1 and TRBJ2-7, with D hard to call. Germline loops: CDR1 SGHRS, CDR2 YFSETQ. V gave up 0 bases and J gave up 1 base, with 23 bases separating them. The CDR3 is 19 amino acids. Supplemented by reference TRBV5-1 and TRBJ2-7, the full variable domain reads KAGVTQTPRYLIKTRGQQVTLSCSPISGHRSVSWYQQTPGQGLQFLFEYFSETQRNKGNFPGRFSGRQFSNSRSEMNVSTLELGDSALYLCASSLANSPAELRSYEQYFGPGTRLTVT.

Worth noting for this clonotype: A far larger clone is a single base away, which makes a read error likely. The CDR3 sequence: CATSDSDPGQDPYEQFF. The CDR3 DNA reads as TGTGCCACCAGTGACTCTGACCCGGGACAGGATCCCTACGAGCAGTTCTTC. This chain links TRBV24-1 with TRBJ2-1; 8 positions match TRBD1. The CDR3 sequence is 17 residues long. The J segment lost 10 bases and the V segment lost 4 bases, leaving 17 bases of the junction unmatched. Germline V gene data show CDR1 as KGHDR and CDR2 as SFDVKD.

This clonotype was observed many times. The chain uses TRBV5-5 and TRBJ2-1; D is tentatively TRBD1 or TRBD2 (6 bases each). CDR1 is SGHKS and CDR2 is YYEKEE in the germline V gene (reference sequence). The CDR3 has 14 residues. Trimming stripped 4 bases from V and 10 bases from J, with 18 bases between. The CDR3 DNA sequence: TGTGCCAGCAGCGATGCCGCTAGCGACAGGGAGCAGTTCTTC. It translates to CASSDAASDREQFF.

This clonotype has just one count. This chain connects TRBV9 to TRBJ1-1; 7 bases align to TRBD1. CDR3 length: 17 amino acids. Per the germline V gene, CDR1 is SGDLS and CDR2 is YYNGEE. Trimming took 5 bases from V and 4 from J; bases not matched to a gene: 17. The CDR3 bases are TGTGCCAGCAGTGACCCACCAACCGGGGCAGGGGGCACTGAAGCTTTCTTT. This codes for CASSDPPTGAGGTEAFF.

This clonotype was seen many times. V gene TRBV11-2 combines with J gene TRBJ1-2, with D possibly matching TRBD1 (5 bases). V dropped 0 bases and J dropped 4 bases, with 18 bases sitting between them. CDR1 and CDR2 (germline): SGHAT, FQNNGV. The CDR3 length is 17 residues. The CDR3 reads CASSLDQQEGVLYGYTF. The DNA for the CDR3 is TGTGCCAGCAGCTTAGATCAGCAGGAAGGGGTCCTCTATGGCTACACCTTC.

V is TRBV7-3 and J is TRBJ2-3, with 8 nucleotides matching TRBD1. Judging by the DNA end, TRBJ2-5 fits better; the J call may be wrong. Germline V gene lookup returns CDR1 SGHTA and CDR2 FQGTGA. This CDR3 is built from 11 residues. This chain's CDR3 is CASREDRDQYF. The CDR3 DNA sequence: TGTGCCAGCAGGGAGGACAGGGACCAGTACTTC.

There are a few counts of this clonotype. This chain connects TRBV10-3 to TRBJ2-1; the D is unclear. The germline V gene encodes CDR1 ENHRY and CDR2 SYGVKD. Deletions cut 7 bases from V and 0 bases from J, with 7 bases between. The CDR3 loop spans 13 amino acids. CDR3 region: CAINAPSYNEQFF. CDR3 nucleotides: TGTGCCATCAATGCCCCCTCCTACAATGAGCAGTTCTTC.

This chain connects TRBV30 to TRBJ1-1; tentatively, D is TRBD1 (6 bases). The CDR3 contains 16 residues. V was shortened by 3 bases and J by 8 bases, with 25 bases between the two germline ends. CDR1 is GTSNPN, CDR2 SVGIG, per germline (reference sequence). CDR3 amino acids: CAWSVPGEGPLEEAFF. Here the CDR3 DNA reads TGTGCCTGGAGCGTTCCAGGGGAGGGGCCGTTGGAAGAAGCTTTCTTT.

This clonotype was detected only a few times. This sequence may be a read error, since a much larger clone differs from it by one base. This chain connects TRBV28 to TRBJ2-7, with D perhaps TRBD2 (6 bases). The germline V gene has CDR1 MDHEN and CDR2 SYDVKM. V lost 6 bases and J lost 3, with 18 bases in between. This CDR3 has 15 residues. The CDR3 bases are TGTGCCAGCAGACTCATTCTAGAGGGAGGCTACGAGCAGTACTTC. It yields the protein CASRLILEGGYEQYF.

The chain uses TRBV20-1 and TRBJ2-7; no firm D call. CDR3 length: 13 residues. Trimming stripped 0 bases from V and 1 base from J, with 7 bases between. Germline-derived CDR1 and CDR2 are DFQATT and SNEGSKA (reference sequence). This chain's CDR3 is CSARDRASYEQYF. The CDR3, as DNA: TGCAGTGCTAGAGATAGGGCTTCCTACGAGCAGTACTTC.

This clonotype was seen at least ten times. The genes are TRBV20-1 and TRBJ1-5, with 11 bases lining up with TRBD1. The CDR3 is 14 residues long. CDR1 DFQATT and CDR2 SNEGSKA come from the germline V gene (reference sequence). Unmatched junction bases numbered 1, after V lost 0 bases and J lost 6 bases. This CDR3 is CSARDGTGGQPQHF. In DNA, the CDR3 is TGCAGTGCTAGAGATGGGACAGGGGGTCAGCCCCAGCATTTT.

V and J are TRBV7-9 and TRBJ2-3, with 12 bases aligning to TRBD2. This CDR3 has 17 amino acids. From germline, CDR1 is SEHNR and CDR2 FQNEAQ (reference sequence). V was clipped by 5 bases and J by 5 bases; unmatched bases: 11. In nucleotides, the CDR3 is TGTGCCAGCAGCACGGGGCTACTAGCGGGAGGTCAAGATACGCAGTATTTT. It yields the protein CASSTGLLAGGQDTQYF.

In its sample, this clonotype was seen many times. V gene TRBV12-3 or TRBV12-4 combines with J gene TRBJ2-1, with a weak D call TRBD1 (5 bases). The CDR3 runs 15 residues. Trimming removed 3 bases at V and 5 bases at J, with 14 bases between. This CDR3 reads CASSLVGAGNNEQFF. The CDR3 bases are TGTGCCAGCAGTTTGGTAGGGGCTGGGAACAATGAGCAGTTCTTC.

This clonotype was seen at least ten times. The rearrangement uses TRBV11-2 and TRBJ1-1; D not certain. Germline V gene sequence: CDR1 SGHAT, CDR2 FQNNGV. The CDR3 contains 14 residues. Trimming left V 1 base short and J 1 base short, with 7 bases between. In DNA, the CDR3 is TGTGCCAGCAGCTTAGGCCCAGAGAACACTGAAGCTTTCTTT. This codes for CASSLGPENTEAFF.

This clonotype has a count of ten or more. The CDR3 reads CASSLGQAGAEAFF. CDR3 DNA: TGTGCCAGCAGCCTGGGACAGGCGGGCGCTGAAGCTTTCTTT. V usage is TRBV7-2 and J usage is TRBJ1-1; 8 positions match TRBD1. CDR3 length: 14 amino acids. V trimming: 5 bases; J trimming: 6 bases; junction bases outside the gene matches: 8. Germline CDR1 and CDR2: SGHTA and FQGNSA.

This clonotype was observed many times. The chain uses TRBV6-1 and TRBJ1-2; 10 bases map to TRBD1. CDR3 length: 16 amino acids. CDR1 and CDR2 (germline): MNHNS, SASEGT. The V and J ends lost 4 bases and 4 bases, in that order; junction bases with no gene match: 9. CDR3 nucleotide sequence: TGTGCCAGCAGTGGAAGGGACAGGGGCGGCGGCTATGGCTACACCTTC. Its translation: CASSGRDRGGGYGYTF.

Regarding this clonotype: This likely traces to a read error, being one base from a far larger clone. The V call is TRBV2, the J call TRBJ2-5, with 15 positions matching TRBD2. This CDR3 is 18 amino acids long. The V gene's germline CDR1 is SNHLY and CDR2 FYNNEI. DNA of the CDR3: TGTGCCACCAGTGATTCAGGGACTAGCGGGGGGACCCAAGAGACCCAGTACTTC. Amino acids: CATSDSGTSGGTQETQYF.

This clonotype appeared a few times. The chain carries TRBV18 and TRBJ2-2, with a tentative D call TRBD2 (5 bases). This CDR3 contains 16 residues. V shed 6 bases and J shed 2 bases, with 16 bases lying between them. Germline V gene lookup returns CDR1 KGHSH and CDR2 LQKENI. CDR3 sequence (DNA): TGTGCCAGCTCCCGCCTAGCAGACCTTAACACCGGGGAGCTGTTTTTT. As protein: CASSRLADLNTGELFF.